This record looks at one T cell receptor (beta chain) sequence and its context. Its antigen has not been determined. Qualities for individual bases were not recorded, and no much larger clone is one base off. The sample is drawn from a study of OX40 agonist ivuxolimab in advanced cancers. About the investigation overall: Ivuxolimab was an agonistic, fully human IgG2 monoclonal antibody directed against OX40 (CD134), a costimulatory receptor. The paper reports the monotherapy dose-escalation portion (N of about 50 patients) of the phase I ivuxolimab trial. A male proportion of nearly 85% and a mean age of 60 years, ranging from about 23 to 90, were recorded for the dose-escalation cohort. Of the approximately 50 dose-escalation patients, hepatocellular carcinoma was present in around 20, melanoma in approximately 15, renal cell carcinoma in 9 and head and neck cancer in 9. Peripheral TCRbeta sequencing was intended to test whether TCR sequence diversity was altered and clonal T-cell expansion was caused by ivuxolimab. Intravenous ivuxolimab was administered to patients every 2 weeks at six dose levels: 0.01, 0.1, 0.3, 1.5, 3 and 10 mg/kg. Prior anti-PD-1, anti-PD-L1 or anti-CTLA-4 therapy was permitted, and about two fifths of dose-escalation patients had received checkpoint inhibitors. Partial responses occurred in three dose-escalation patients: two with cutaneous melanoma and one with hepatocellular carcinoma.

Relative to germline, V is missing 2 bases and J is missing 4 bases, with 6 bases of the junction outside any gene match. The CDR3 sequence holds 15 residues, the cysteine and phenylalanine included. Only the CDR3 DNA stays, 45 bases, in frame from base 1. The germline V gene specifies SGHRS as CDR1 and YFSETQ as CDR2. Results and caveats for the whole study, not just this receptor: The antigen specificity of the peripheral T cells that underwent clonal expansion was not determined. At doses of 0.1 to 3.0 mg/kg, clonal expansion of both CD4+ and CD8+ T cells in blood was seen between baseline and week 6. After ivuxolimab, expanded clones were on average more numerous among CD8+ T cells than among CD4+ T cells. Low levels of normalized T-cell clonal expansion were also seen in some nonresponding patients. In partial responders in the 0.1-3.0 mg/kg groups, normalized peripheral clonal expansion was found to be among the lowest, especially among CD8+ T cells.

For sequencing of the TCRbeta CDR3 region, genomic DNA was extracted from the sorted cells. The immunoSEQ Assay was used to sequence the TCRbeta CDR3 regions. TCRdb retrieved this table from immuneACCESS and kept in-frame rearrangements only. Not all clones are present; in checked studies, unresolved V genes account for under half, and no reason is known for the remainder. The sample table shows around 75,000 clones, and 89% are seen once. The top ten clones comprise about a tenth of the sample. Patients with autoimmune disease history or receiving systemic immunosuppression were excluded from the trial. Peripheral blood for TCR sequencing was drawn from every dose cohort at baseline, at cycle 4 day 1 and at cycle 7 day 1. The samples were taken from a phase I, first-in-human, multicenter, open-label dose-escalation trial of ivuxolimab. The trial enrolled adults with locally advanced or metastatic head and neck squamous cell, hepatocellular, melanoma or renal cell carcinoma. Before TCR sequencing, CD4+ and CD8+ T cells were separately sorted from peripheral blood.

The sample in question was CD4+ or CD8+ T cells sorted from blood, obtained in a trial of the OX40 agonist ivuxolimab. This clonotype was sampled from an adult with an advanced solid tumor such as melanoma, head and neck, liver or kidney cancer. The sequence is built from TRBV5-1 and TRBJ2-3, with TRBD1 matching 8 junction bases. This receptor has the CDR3 CASSFTGGIADTQYF. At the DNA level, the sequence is TGCGCCAGCAGCTTCACAGGGGGTATAGCAGATACGCAGTATTTT.